This T cell receptor (beta chain) was obtained from a study of T cells in Graves' hyperthyroidism and ophthalmopathy (dated by TCRdb to the late 2010s). Study-wide context: Peripheral blood was collected at initial diagnosis, before any treatment. For training and testing, the 100 or so patients in the discovery cohort were randomly divided in a 7:3 ratio. Prospective prediction of ophthalmopathy was tested in an independent validation cohort consisting of about 19 hyperthyroidism patients and some 17 patients who later progressed to ophthalmopathy. After blood sampling, hyperthyroidism patients were treated with methimazole at a starting dose of 30 mg daily, and ophthalmopathy patients were treated with high-dose intravenous methylprednisolone. TCR V-J signatures able to tell the groups apart were searched for in a discovery cohort of 95 or so patients, of whom about 40 had Graves' ophthalmopathy and around 58 had stable Graves' hyperthyroidism. The paper describes TCR Vbeta CDR3 sequencing of fewer than 150 peripheral blood samples, made up of around 41 ophthalmopathy patients, 70 to 75 hyperthyroidism patients and 17 progressor patients. The study also compared thyroid tissue and blood T-cell repertoires from a handful of Graves' hyperthyroidism patients.

Points the paper makes about the study in general: No statistical method was used to set the sample size in advance, and investigators knew the group allocation. Most expanded thyroid clonotypes (frequency above 0.001) were also detected in blood, a finding suggesting that blood repertoires may reflect thyroid immune responses. In cross-validation, a model built on a 13 V-J signature told ophthalmopathy apart from stable hyperthyroidism with approximately 91% sensitivity and approximately 81% specificity, and in testing the same model reached 80%/75%. In validation, the model predicted progression to ophthalmopathy with 65% to 71% sensitivity and 72% to 85% specificity, a median of 6.5 months before onset.

Amplification of TCR beta CDR3 regions was carried out from RNA transcripts. The TCR CDR3 was subjected to a first round of RT-PCR using the HTBI primer set and the Qiagen OneStep RT-PCR kit. Libraries were constructed in a second round of multiplex PCR, after which size selection and purification were performed. Libraries were sequenced paired-end with 100 bp reads on an Illumina HiSeq2000. Regarding the original processing steps: SOAPnuke was used to process the raw data, with reads discarded if the reads contained adapters or uncalled bases, had a mean Phred below 15, or lacked an exact constant-primer or identifier match. COPE v1.2.5 was used to merge the high-quality paired reads, and each unique nucleotide sequence was defined as a clonotype. MiTCR v1.1 was used to align clonotypes to the IMGT TRBV, TRBD and TRBJ reference segments. The analysis included only V-J combinations with a frequency above 0.0001, which together covered 99.2% of the repertoires. The TCS score was defined as F50 (clonal expansion) divided by E x V (chaos), with BLOSUM62-based TCRdist calculated between CDR3 peptides within each V-J. Welch's t-statistics and random forest reduced fewer than 550 V-J features to fewer than 15, which were used in a naive Bayes classifier (R e1071). Through fastp at Q25 and MiXCR, TCRdb rebuilt clones from the public reads, retaining in-frame beta chains. When rows share a CDR3 protein, they turn into one entry using the most common DNA and genes. It is TCRdb's table, rather than the study itself, that gives the V and J calls and clone size. Within this sample are a few hundred thousand distinct CDR3 sequences, with about 15% of them counted one time only. 32% of the sample lies in the top ten.

Stable Graves' hyperthyroidism was defined as no progression to ophthalmopathy during 18 months of follow-up. Hyperthyroidism patients were newly diagnosed, had a disease duration of under 2 months, and were aged 18 to 65 years. Exclusion was applied to patients with uncontrolled infections, other autoimmune diseases, pregnancy or lactation. Diagnoses were established on the basis of clinical symptoms, serum thyroxine and TRAb, thyroid ultrasound, and orbital computed tomography. PBMCs were isolated from 8 to 10 ml of fresh peripheral blood by Ficoll-Paque density gradient centrifugation. Total RNA was extracted using Trizol reagent, and RNA quality was assessed on an Agilent 2100 Bioanalyzer. As regards this clonotype: Its antigen is unknown. Base qualities are not at hand, and no much larger clone is one base apart.

Sequenced material: blood. The clonotype comes from a woman in her 30s with Graves' hyperthyroidism.

The DNA reads as follows: TGTGCCAGCAGCCGAGACCCGGGACTAGATAATGAGCAGTTCTTC. Its translation reads: CASSRDPGLDNEQFF. The chain couples TRBV4-2 to TRBJ2-1; 8 bases in between match TRBD2. Ends trimmed: V by 4 bases, J by 7 bases; bases unmatched to a gene: 9. Sequences LGHNA (CDR1) and YNFKEQ (CDR2) are obtained from the germline V gene. Spanning cysteine to phenylalanine, the CDR3 consists of 15 amino acids. This entry keeps only the CDR3 DNA: 45 bases, framed from base 1.